A selection of T cell receptor beta chains follows, all from one sample in a study of molecular identifiers for immune sequencing clone quantification. TCRdb re-analysed the PCR reads in MiXCR, keeping a single row per CDR3 protein. The sample shows about 640,000 distinct CDR3 sequences, about 20% of them seen only once. The sample was naive CD8+ T cells from blood, with Jurkat cell RNA spiked in. The receptor set was obtained from a human donor in good health. Some libraries in this study had Jurkat cell RNA spiked in. The CDR3 runs from the conserved cysteine through the conserved F or W. D genes are given only for firm matches. Clone sizes are given selectively: once, few, many, or a class where the clone is expanded.

j_call: TRBJ2-4; d_call: -; v_call: TRBV13; clone_size: -; cdr3_aa: CASSFADSKNIQHF; cdr3_nt: TGTGCCAGCAGTTTTGCGGACAGCAAAAACATTCAGCACTTC
j_call: TRBJ1-1; d_call: -; v_call: TRBV6-1; clone_size: -; cdr3_aa: CASSDREAFF; cdr3_nt: TGTGCCAGCAGTGACCGTGAAGCTTTCTTT
j_call: TRBJ1-1; d_call: -; v_call: TRBV5-1; clone_size: -; cdr3_aa: CASSRGGSTEAFF; cdr3_nt: TGCGCCAGCAGCCGCGGGGGGTCAACTGAAGCTTTCTTT
j_call: TRBJ2-3; d_call: TRBD2; v_call: TRBV28; clone_size: -; cdr3_aa: CASSRPREEGTDTQYF; cdr3_nt: TGTGCCAGCAGCCGACCCCGGGAGGAAGGTACAGATACGCAGTATTTT
j_call: TRBJ2-1; d_call: TRBD2; v_call: TRBV3-1; clone_size: many; cdr3_aa: CASSHTSVGEQFF; cdr3_nt: TGTGCCAGCAGCCATACTAGCGTGGGCGAGCAGTTCTTC
j_call: TRBJ2-1; d_call: -; v_call: TRBV28; clone_size: many; cdr3_aa: CASRAHEQFF; cdr3_nt: TGTGCCAGCAGGGCCCATGAGCAGTTCTTC
j_call: TRBJ2-7; d_call: -; v_call: TRBV7-9; clone_size: few; cdr3_aa: CASSPNSGRPYEQYF; cdr3_nt: TGTGCCAGCAGCCCCAACTCCGGACGACCCTACGAGCAGTACTTC
j_call: TRBJ2-1; d_call: TRBD2; v_call: TRBV20-1; clone_size: -; cdr3_aa: CSARTGTSGMYNEQFF; cdr3_nt: TGCAGTGCTAGAACCGGGACTAGCGGGATGTACAATGAGCAGTTCTTC
j_call: TRBJ2-5; d_call: -; v_call: TRBV4-1; clone_size: many; cdr3_aa: CASSQASGFGQETQYF; cdr3_nt: TGCGCCAGCAGCCAAGCCTCGGGATTTGGGCAAGAGACCCAGTACTTC
j_call: TRBJ2-5; d_call: -; v_call: TRBV3-1; clone_size: -; cdr3_aa: CASSDDGQETQYF; cdr3_nt: TGTGCCAGCAGCGACGACGGTCAAGAGACCCAGTACTTC
j_call: TRBJ2-3; d_call: TRBD1; v_call: TRBV12-3/TRBV12-4; clone_size: many; cdr3_aa: CASSFPPGQGPDTQYF; cdr3_nt: TGTGCCAGCAGTTTTCCCCCGGGACAGGGGCCAGATACGCAGTATTTT
j_call: TRBJ2-1; d_call: -; v_call: TRBV12-3/TRBV12-4; clone_size: many; cdr3_aa: CASSIGGPYNEQFF; cdr3_nt: TGTGCCAGCAGTATTGGTGGGCCCTACAATGAGCAGTTCTTC
j_call: TRBJ1-6; d_call: -; v_call: TRBV7-8; clone_size: many; cdr3_aa: CASSLRASSYNSPLHF; cdr3_nt: TGTGCCAGCAGCCTCAGGGCTAGTTCCTATAATTCACCCCTCCACTTT
j_call: TRBJ2-1; d_call: -; v_call: TRBV5-4; clone_size: many; cdr3_aa: CASSPSTEGGNEQFF; cdr3_nt: TGTGCCAGCAGCCCCAGCACGGAGGGGGGCAATGAGCAGTTCTTC
j_call: TRBJ2-7; d_call: -; v_call: TRBV29-1; clone_size: -; cdr3_aa: CSVKDNTYEQYF; cdr3_nt: TGCAGCGTTAAAGACAATACCTACGAGCAGTACTTC
j_call: TRBJ2-7; d_call: TRBD2; v_call: TRBV6-2/TRBV6-3; clone_size: -; cdr3_aa: CASTWQREGPHTGQYF; cdr3_nt: TGTGCCAGCACTTGGCAGCGGGAGGGCCCTCATACGGGGCAGTACTTC
j_call: TRBJ2-1; d_call: -; v_call: TRBV5-1; clone_size: -; cdr3_aa: CASSLASISYNEQFF; cdr3_nt: TGCGCCAGCAGCTTGGCCTCTATTTCGTACAATGAGCAGTTCTTC
j_call: TRBJ1-2; d_call: TRBD1; v_call: TRBV20-1; clone_size: many; cdr3_aa: CSAFLDRELRYTF; cdr3_nt: TGCAGTGCTTTTCTGGACAGGGAATTGCGCTACACCTTC
j_call: TRBJ2-7; d_call: -; v_call: TRBV20-1; clone_size: -; cdr3_aa: CSASGISPVVRYERYF; cdr3_nt: TGCAGTGCTAGCGGGATTTCGCCCGTAGTTCGGTACGAGCGGTACTTC
j_call: TRBJ2-3; d_call: -; v_call: TRBV7-2; clone_size: many; cdr3_aa: CASSLVTSSTDTQYF; cdr3_nt: TGTGCCAGCAGCTTAGTAACGTCAAGCACAGATACGCAGTATTTT
j_call: TRBJ2-7; d_call: TRBD2; v_call: TRBV7-9; clone_size: -; cdr3_aa: CASSSSGTSFSYEQYF; cdr3_nt: TGTGCCAGCAGCTCATCGGGGACTAGCTTTTCCTACGAGCAGTACTTC
j_call: TRBJ1-1; d_call: -; v_call: TRBV3-1; clone_size: many; cdr3_aa: CASSQDLYRATEAFF; cdr3_nt: TGTGCCAGCAGCCAAGATCTTTACAGGGCGACTGAAGCTTTCTTT
j_call: TRBJ2-5; d_call: -; v_call: TRBV28; clone_size: many; cdr3_aa: CASSLLPVQETQYF; cdr3_nt: TGTGCCAGCAGTTTATTGCCCGTACAAGAGACCCAGTACTTC
j_call: TRBJ2-7; d_call: TRBD1; v_call: TRBV4-3; clone_size: many; cdr3_aa: CASSPRTGWYEQYF; cdr3_nt: TGCGCCAGCAGCCCCAGGACAGGGTGGTACGAGCAGTACTTC